This TCR beta chain was profiled in a study of blood T cells in healthy people across ages. With regard to this clonotype: What it recognizes is unknown. A much bigger clone sits one base away, suggesting this may be a read error. Because the CDR3 is missing its conserved closing phenylalanine or tryptophan, this is likely a read error.

The study, taken as a whole, reports: Considered underestimates were the diversity estimates obtained from one million T cells. Versus aged donors, long-lived donors had higher diversity and more naive CD4+ cells.

A second PCR of roughly 7 to 11 cycles used a sample-barcoded 5' primer and a J-beta primer mix. MiXCR, applied by TCRdb to the 5' RACE reads, yields one record per CDR3 protein. This sample has 1.5 million to 2 million distinct CDR3 sequences, with more than 35% found just once. This CDR3 region has 13 residues. V was clipped by 5 bases and J by 3 bases, with 10 bases between them. CDR1 and CDR2 from the germline V gene are SGHTA and FQGNSA. Each donor's blood draw was 7.5 to 10 milliliters of peripheral blood. Each sample gave at least 7 million isolated PBMCs. This clonotype originated in a human donor in good health. Sequenced sample: blood. This rearrangement joins TRBV7-2 to TRBJ1-2, with a weak D call TRBD1 (5 bases). In DNA form, the CDR3 reads TGTGCCAGCAGCCAAGGGACGGACTATGGCTACACCTGC. Translated: CASSQGTDYGYTC.